This record concerns one T cell receptor beta chain sequence. Its specificity is not known. This entry comes from a study of cytomegalovirus exposure and HLA in healthy donors. Findings of the study overall: The productive fraction for most TCR beta V segments was about 87% or about 30% in an earlier analysis. Specificity of a few CMV-associated chains for CMV antigens was verified in vitro. TCR beta V- and J-gene trimming, according to a later analysis, was linked to a missense DCLRE1C variant.

The germline gives CDR1 SEHNR, CDR2 FQNEAQ (reference sequence). This CDR3 spans 15 amino acids. V dropped 2 bases and J dropped 0 bases, with 10 bases sitting between them. With 60 Vbeta and 13 Jbeta primers, the PCR was carried out. How the authors handled the data: In a later analysis, the count reached approximately 80 million unique TCR beta chains, with roughly 9.9 million shared. The method was immunoSEQ multiplex PCR; TCRdb's version includes in-frame clones alone and lacks a portion of them. For V, J and clone size, that table is used; D and trimming come from the DNA. Its clone listing holds about 25,000 clones.

This clonotype was obtained from a male donor in good health and CMV-seropositive. This chain uses TRBV7-9 with TRBJ1-1; no definite D call. Sequenced sample: PBMCs. CDR3 coding DNA: TGTGCCAGCAGCTTACTGGCGGGAATGAACACTGAAGCTTTCTTT. Translated: CASSLLAGMNTEAFF.